Listed below are T cell receptor beta chains from one sample, sequenced in a study of blood T cell repertoires in COVID-19. Only in-frame clones appear in the TCRdb table, and some are missing; sequencing was by immunoSEQ multiplex PCR. The top ten clones hold less than 3.5% of a sample with under 250,000 clones, about 90% of them seen once. Source material: peripheral blood. All receptors come from a man aged 25 to 40 with COVID-19, enrolled during active disease. Each CDR3 is given with its conserved first and last residue. Each record gives: CDR3 length, D gene, clone size, V gene, J gene, CDR3 protein, CDR3 DNA. The D gene is left open where the match is weak. The listing skips clone size in some rows; elsewhere it reads once, few, many or a size class.

>16|NA|NA|TRBV27|TRBJ1-2
CASSLSRSLLNYGYTF
TGTGCCAGCAGTTTATCGAGGTCGTTATTGAACTATGGCTACACCTTC
>16|NA|NA|TRBV5-5|TRBJ1-2
CASSPGGPGQYYGYTF
TGTGCCAGCAGTCCTGGCGGGCCCGGACAGTACTATGGCTACACCTTC
>14|TRBD1|NA|TRBV6-6|TRBJ2-7
CASSYLGQGYEQYF
TGTGCCAGCAGTTACCTCGGACAGGGATACGAGCAGTACTTC
>15|TRBD1|NA|TRBV25-1|TRBJ1-2
CASSDRRGPVSGHTF
TGTGCCAGCAGTGATCGTAGGGGGCCGGTATCCGGCCACACCTTC
>14|TRBD1|once|TRBV7-8|TRBJ1-3
CASSLTGQGNTIYF
TGTGCCAGCAGCTTAACGGGACAGGGAAACACCATATATTTT
>15|NA|NA|TRBV5-6|TRBJ1-5
CASSMDPYGSQPQHF
TGTGCCAGCAGCATGGACCCCTACGGTAGTCAGCCCCAGCATTTT
>16|NA|NA|TRBV6-5|TRBJ1-1
CASSYGGAGLNTEAFF
TGTGCCAGCAGTTACGGTGGGGCAGGCCTGAACACTGAAGCTTTCTTT
>15|NA|NA|TRBV7-9|TRBJ1-2
CASSLDLNRAPGYTF
TGTGCCAGCAGCTTGGACCTCAACAGGGCTCCGGGCTACACCTTC
>16|TRBD1|NA|TRBV5-5|TRBJ2-7
CASSTAGTGGPYEQYF
TGTGCCAGCAGCACAGCCGGGACAGGGGGCCCCTACGAGCAGTACTTC
>13|NA|NA|TRBV5-6|TRBJ2-1
CASSYQANNEQFF
TGTGCCAGCAGCTACCAAGCCAACAATGAGCAGTTCTTC
>15|TRBD1|NA|TRBV7-8|TRBJ2-1
CASSRGQSSYNEQFF
TGTGCCAGCAGCCGGGGACAGAGCTCCTACAATGAGCAGTTCTTC
>15|TRBD1|NA|TRBV18|TRBJ1-2
CASSGTGEELDGYTF
TGTGCCAGCTCGGGGACAGGGGAGGAATTGGATGGCTACACCTTC
>15|NA|NA|TRBV4-3|TRBJ1-4
CASSQDPGLGEKLFF
TGCGCCAGCAGCCAAGATCCGGGTCTGGGTGAAAAACTGTTTTTT
>13|NA|NA|TRBV27|TRBJ1-5
CASSFEGNQPQHF
TGTGCCAGCAGCTTCGAGGGCAATCAGCCCCAGCATTTT
>15|NA|NA|TRBV7-9|TRBJ1-1
CASSPRGGVNTEAFF
TGTGCCAGCAGCCCCCGTGGGGGGGTTAACACTGAAGCTTTCTTT
>14|TRBD1|NA|TRBV7-9|TRBJ2-5
CASSSGQGGETQYF
TGTGCCAGCAGCTCGGGACAGGGTGGTGAGACCCAGTACTTC